What follows are 12 T cell receptor beta chains derived from one specimen sequenced in a study of blood T cells in healthy people across ages. Primers used in a second PCR of roughly 7 to 12 cycles were a sample-barcoded 5' primer and a J-beta primer mix. TCRdb reanalysed the 5' RACE reads using MiXCR and keeps one entry per CDR3 protein. The sample records roughly 800,000 distinct CDR3 sequences, 58% being singletons. The sequenced sample consisted of blood. These receptors were obtained from a man in his thirties or forties in good health.

The V gene is TRBV4-2, the J gene TRBJ2-3, with 10 bases identical to TRBD2. The CDR3 runs 18 residues. The ends lost 3 bases at V and 5 bases at J; junction bases unmatched: 14. Per germline, CDR1 LGHNA and CDR2 YNFKEQ. The CDR3 spells CASSHSVSLAGEVDTQYF. CDR3 in DNA: TGTGCCAGCAGCCACAGCGTTTCCCTAGCGGGAGAGGTAGATACGCAGTATTTT.

The chain employs TRBV21-1 and TRBJ2-1. The DNA end is a closer match to TRBJ2-7, so the J assignment may be wrong. TRBV21-1 is termed a pseudogene. The CDR3 length is 16 residues. The CDR3: CASSKRDKRQAYEQYF. The DNA of the CDR3 is TGTGCCAGCAGCAAAAGAGACAAGAGGCAAGCCTACGAGCAGTACTTC.

This clonotype was seen a handful of times. The chain has TRBV4-3 and TRBJ2-7; no clear D. Looked up from germline, CDR1 is LGHNA and CDR2 is YSLEER. CDR3 length: 15 amino acids. Trimming removed 0 bases at V and 0 bases at J, with 9 bases between. The CDR3 DNA follows: TGCGCCAGCAGCCAAGATGATCATAGCTCCTACGAGCAGTACTTC. It translates to CASSQDDHSSYEQYF.

V gene TRBV5-1 combines with J gene TRBJ1-6; no reliable D call. The CDR3 spans 15 residues. Trimming removed 0 bases at V and 7 bases at J, with 11 bases between. The V gene's germline CDR1 is SGHRS and CDR2 YFSETQ. The CDR3 bases are TGCGCCAGCAGCTTGGAAGGGAGTAACAATTCACCCCTCCACTTT. The encoded protein is CASSLEGSNNSPLHF.

V gene TRBV9 combines with J gene TRBJ2-5; D possibly matches TRBD1 or TRBD2 (6 bases each). The CDR3 sequence is 14 residues long. CDR1 and CDR2 from the germline V gene are SGDLS and YYNGEE. The V end lost 4 bases, the J end lost 5 bases, and 15 bases lay between the germline ends. CDR3 coding DNA: TGTGCCAGCAGCCAGTCGAGGGGGGCTGAGACCCAGTACTTC. As protein: CASSQSRGAETQYF.

This chain connects TRBV27 to TRBJ2-7, with 9 nucleotides matching TRBD1. There are 18 residues in the CDR3. V lost 5 bases and J lost 1; bases outside the gene matches: 15. Germline V gene sequence: CDR1 MNHEY, CDR2 SMNVEV (reference sequence). The CDR3 is CASSPGTGWVVESYEQYF. As DNA, the CDR3 is TGTGCCAGCAGTCCCGGGACAGGGTGGGTGGTCGAATCCTACGAGCAGTACTTC.

Turning to this clonotype: A read error may account for a junction end that differs from germline. The CDR3 reads CAGSLNTDTYEQYF. CDR3 nucleotide sequence: TGCGCCGGCAGCTTAAACACGGACACCTACGAGCAGTACTTC. The chain couples TRBV5-1 to TRBJ2-5; tentatively, D is TRBD1 (5 bases). The DNA end lines up better with TRBJ2-7; the J call may be wrong. Germline lookup yields CDR1 SGHRS and CDR2 YFSETQ. CDR3 length equals 14 residues.

This clonotype was found once. This chain links TRBV6-1 with TRBJ2-7; D might be TRBD2 (6 bases). This CDR3 comprises 13 residues. The ends were cut back, 4 bases at V and 10 bases at J, with 17 bases in the middle. Germline assignment: CDR1 MNHNS and CDR2 SASEGT. The DNA for the CDR3 is TGTGCCAGCAGTGTGCGGGGTGAGCTAGACCAGTACTTC. Its translation: CASSVRGELDQYF.

This clonotype came up a few times. The gene calls are TRBV4-3 and TRBJ2-3; D ambiguous. Germline V gene sequence: CDR1 LGHNA, CDR2 YSLEER. The V and J ends lost 0 bases and 2 bases respectively, with 9 bases between them. The CDR3 extends over 15 amino acids. The CDR3 bases are TGCGCCAGCAGCCAAGAAAACAGACCCACAGATACGCAGTATTTT. Amino acids: CASSQENRPTDTQYF.

The chain uses TRBV4-3 and TRBJ2-1; D ambiguous. The CDR3 length is 14 residues. Germline V gene sequence: CDR1 LGHNA, CDR2 YSLEER. The V gene lost 0 bases and the J gene lost 7 bases, with 10 bases spanning the gap. CDR3 nucleotides: TGCGCCAGCAGCCAAGAGGGAATCGGTAATGAGCAGTTCTTC. Amino acids: CASSQEGIGNEQFF.

The DNA for the CDR3 is TGCAGCGTTGGCTATTCAGGGTACAATGAGCAGTTCTTC. Encoded protein: CSVGYSGYNEQFF. The rearrangement joins TRBV29-1 to TRBJ2-1; perhaps TRBD1 as D (5 bases). V dropped 4 bases and J dropped 4 bases, with 11 bases sitting between them. This CDR3 has 13 residues. Germline CDR1 SQVTM, CDR2 ANQGSEA.

The chain joins TRBV28 to TRBJ2-5; 12 nucleotides align to TRBD2. The CDR3 has 17 amino acids. CDR1 and CDR2 (germline): MDHEN, SYDVKM. The V and J ends lost 8 bases and 0 bases, in that order; junction bases with no gene match: 10. For the CDR3, the DNA is TGTGCCAGCCGAACCGACCGACTAGCGGGAGACCAAGAGACCCAGTACTTC. Translated, it gives CASRTDRLAGDQETQYF.